This TCR beta chain was observed in a study of OX40 agonist ivuxolimab in advanced cancers. In the study overall: Treatment received earlier with anti-PD-1, anti-PD-L1 or anti-CTLA-4 agents was allowed, and more than 30% had some.

The V and J ends lost 2 bases and 6 bases, in that order; junction bases with no gene match: 9. Germline lookup yields CDR1 MNHEY and CDR2 SVGAGI. This CDR3 is built from 16 residues. TCRdb's table, derived via immunoSEQ multiplex PCR, lists solely in-frame clones and lacks some. The data contain 45,000 to 60,000 clones, under 90% of them singletons. A remark on this clone: Its cognate antigen is unknown.

Findings and caveats of the study: The authors also found low normalized T-cell clonal expansion in some nonresponders.

Sequences were derived from CD4+ or CD8+ T cells sorted from blood, sampled in a trial of the OX40 agonist ivuxolimab. This clonotype originated in an adult with an advanced solid tumor such as melanoma, head and neck, liver or kidney cancer. The V gene is TRBV6-5, the J gene TRBJ2-3, with 9 bases aligning to TRBD2. Here the CDR3 DNA reads TGTGCCAGCAGTTACGGCGGCGGGGGGGCCGGGGATACGCAGTATTTT. This sequence encodes CASSYGGGGAGDTQYF.